This is a list of T cell receptor beta chains from one sample in a study of memory CD4+ T cells and cytomegalovirus serostatus. This table comes from immunoSEQ multiplex PCR, and its TCRdb copy is limited to in-frame clones, with some not included. Here the sample spans approximately 30,000 clones, approximately 72% being singletons. Source material: memory CD4+ T cells from blood. Receptors originate from an adult in good health and CMV-seronegative. Some clones in this sample may be carry-over from other donors' samples. CDR3s include the opening cysteine and the closing phenylalanine or tryptophan. Each record gives: D gene, V gene, clone size, J gene, CDR3 DNA, CDR3 protein. A D gene is named only where the DNA matches it firmly. Clone size is not always given. Where it is, it says once, few, many or a class for expanded clones.

D: TRBD2; V: TRBV5-1; size: -; J: TRBJ2-5; DNA: TGCGCCAGCAGCAAGGGACTAGCGGAAGAAGAGACCCAGTACTTC; CDR3: CASSKGLAEEETQYF
D: -; V: TRBV4-3; size: -; J: TRBJ1-1; DNA: TGCGCCAGCAGCCAAGAGGGGCGAAAAGAAGCTTTCTTT; CDR3: CASSQEGRKEAFF
D: -; V: TRBV30; size: -; J: TRBJ1-4; DNA: TGTGCCTGGAGTGTATCGGATATGGCCCGGGAAAAACTGTTTTTT; CDR3: CAWSVSDMAREKLFF
D: TRBD1; V: TRBV7-8; size: -; J: TRBJ1-1; DNA: TGTGCCAGCATCCCAACAGGGGCAGAAACTGAAGCTTTCTTT; CDR3: CASIPTGAETEAFF
D: -; V: TRBV5-1; size: -; J: TRBJ2-3; DNA: TGCGCCAGCAGCCAGCGGACAGATACGCAGTATTTT; CDR3: CASSQRTDTQYF
D: -; V: TRBV28; size: -; J: TRBJ1-1; DNA: TGTGCCAGCAGTCTTCCCCAGGGGAACACTGAAGCTTTCTTT; CDR3: CASSLPQGNTEAFF
D: -; V: TRBV5-1; size: -; J: TRBJ2-7; DNA: TGCGCCAGCAGCTTGGATGTCGTCCAGTTTTTTTCCTACGAGCAGTACTTC; CDR3: CASSLDVVQFFSYEQYF
D: -; V: TRBV7-2; size: -; J: TRBJ2-7; DNA: TGTGCCAGCAGCTTCGCCGGCGACAACTACGAGCAGTACTTC; CDR3: CASSFAGDNYEQYF
D: -; V: TRBV19; size: -; J: TRBJ1-1; DNA: TGTGCCAGTAGTATGTTCCCAGGGGCGGTGAACACTGAAGCTTTCTTT; CDR3: CASSMFPGAVNTEAFF
D: -; V: TRBV15; size: -; J: TRBJ1-1; DNA: TGTGCCACCAGCAGAGATCCTATGAACACTGAAGCTTTCTTT; CDR3: CATSRDPMNTEAFF
D: TRBD2; V: TRBV30; size: -; J: TRBJ2-7; DNA: TGTGCCTGGAGTGGGTCCTTAGCGGGAGTCGGTGAGCAGTACTTC; CDR3: CAWSGSLAGVGEQYF
D: TRBD1; V: TRBV6-5; size: -; J: TRBJ1-5; DNA: TGTGCCAGCAGTTACTCTAGGGCAGGGGGATCTCAGCCCCAGCATTTT; CDR3: CASSYSRAGGSQPQHF
D: TRBD1; V: TRBV12-5; size: -; J: TRBJ1-1; DNA: TGTGCTAGTGGTTCGACAAACAGGGGGAGGAACACTGAAGCTTTCTTT; CDR3: CASGSTNRGRNTEAFF
D: -; V: TRBV18; size: -; J: TRBJ1-4; DNA: TGTGCCAGCTCACCATCTCTTAACGGGGATGGGGAAAAACTGTTTTTT; CDR3: CASSPSLNGDGEKLFF
D: TRBD2; V: TRBV10-2; size: -; J: TRBJ2-3; DNA: TGCGCCAGCAGTGCGCGGACTAGCTGGGGCGAGGATACGCAGTATTTT; CDR3: CASSARTSWGEDTQYF
D: -; V: TRBV7-2; size: -; J: TRBJ2-1; DNA: TGTGCCAGCAGCATGACTTGGAGCTCCTACAATGAGCAGTTCTTC; CDR3: CASSMTWSSYNEQFF
D: -; V: TRBV19; size: -; J: TRBJ1-5; DNA: TGTGCCAGTATTGGCGTCAGGGGAGCGTCAGGGAATCAGCCCCAGCATTTT; CDR3: CASIGVRGASGNQPQHF
D: TRBD2; V: TRBV2; size: -; J: TRBJ2-1; DNA: TGTGCCAGCAGTGGTGGGACTAGCGGGCTTAGTGAGCAGTTCTTC; CDR3: CASSGGTSGLSEQFF
D: TRBD2; V: TRBV19; size: once; J: TRBJ2-3; DNA: TGTGCCAGTAGTTCCGCGGGGGTCACAGATACGCAGTATTTT; CDR3: CASSSAGVTDTQYF
D: TRBD1; V: TRBV10-3; size: -; J: TRBJ1-2; DNA: TGTGCCATCAGTAAGACAGGGACCAATTATGGCTACACCTTC; CDR3: CAISKTGTNYGYTF